This TCR beta chain was obtained from a study of shared clonotypes between healthy human individuals. The CDR3 has 15 amino acids. Germline lookup yields CDR1 SGHAT and CDR2 FQNNGV. The junction had 8 bases not matched to a gene; V was cut back by 6 bases and J by 4 bases. Notes on this clone: Antigen: not known.

Using immunoSEQ multiplex PCR, the repertoire was profiled, and TCRdb retains in-frame clones only, with some absent. The repertoire consists of approximately 340,000 clones, with about 74% occurring once and the leading ten covering under 13%. Study results and limitations: Non-shared clonotypes had lower generation probabilities than clonotypes shared by all four sorted-subset donors.

This clonotype was obtained from a man younger than 45 in good health. Material: memory CD4+ T cells sorted from blood. The subset here: CD45RA-negative fraction. This chain links TRBV11-2 with TRBJ1-5; 8 bases line up with TRBD1. For the CDR3, the DNA is TGTGCCAGCAGTTTTGGACAGGGTGGTAATCAGCCCCAGCATTTT. This sequence encodes CASSFGQGGNQPQHF.